A selection of T cell receptor beta chains follows, all from one sample in a study of monozygotic twins with inflammatory bowel disease. TCRdb re-called the 5' RACE reads and shows each CDR3 protein once, DNA omitted. Seen in this sample are around 410,000 distinct CDR3 sequences; the ten most common clones hold approximately 2.3%. The sample taken for sequencing was blood. All receptors come from a human donor with ulcerative colitis or Crohn's disease, or a healthy co-twin of an affected twin (not recorded which). Each CDR3 is given with its conserved first and last residue.

v_call	j_call	cdr3_aa
TRBV5-6	TRBJ2-7	CASSRRTVLIHEQYF
TRBV2	TRBJ2-7	CASETREGEQYF
TRBV20-1	TRBJ1-5	CSARELKRGDYNQPQHF
TRBV20-1	TRBJ1-5	CSARASRIDSNQPQHF
TRBV20-1	TRBJ2-3	CSRVGTSVGTDTQYF
TRBV7-9	TRBJ1-5	CASGIGPSHQPQHF
TRBV6-1	TRBJ1-5	CASSDPGRGQPQHF
TRBV27	TRBJ1-1	CASSSGVPTEAFF
TRBV7-2	TRBJ1-2	CASSLVTIQVSNYGYTF
TRBV20-1	TRBJ2-1	CSARVPGGANFEQFF
TRBV5-1	TRBJ2-1	CASRREQGAYEQFF
TRBV29-1	TRBJ2-3	CSVDYLLADTQYF
TRBV20-1	TRBJ2-1	CSATIGSSYNEQFF
TRBV4-1	TRBJ2-1	CASSQAGQGGYEQFF
TRBV7-9	TRBJ1-1	CASRPSGTGGAEAFF
TRBV7-2	TRBJ2-3	CASSLTRASDTQYF
TRBV7-2	TRBJ1-2	CASSLSMPKGGYGYTF
TRBV14	TRBJ2-1	CASSQNLAVQFF
TRBV6-1	TRBJ1-2	CASSTGTPAVYGYTF
TRBV6-2/TRBV6-3	TRBJ1-5	CASSYDGHSNQPQHF
TRBV28	TRBJ2-1	CASSFRLAGGNEQFF
TRBV15	TRBJ1-2	CATSRDRTDFYGYTF
TRBV6-2/TRBV6-3	TRBJ2-3	CASTQAGAEVNTQYF